The present TCR beta chain was sequenced within a study of blood T cell repertoires in COVID-19. Study in general: The origin of the acute and convalescent COVID-19 samples was the United States, Italy and Spain. The analysed material was cDNA or gDNA that came from T cells, B-cell-depleted T cells, or PBMCs.

Original processing notes: Amplifying reference gene primers gave estimates of nucleated cell counts. Here immunoSEQ multiplex PCR was the method, and the copy in TCRdb shows in-frame clones only, minus some. V and J calls plus clone size are reproduced from that table; the DNA served to infer D and trimming. This table has 80,000 to 90,000 clones, around 85% appearing once. CDR1 SGHTA and CDR2 FQGNSA come from the germline V gene. V trimming: 1 base; J trimming: 7 bases; junction bases outside the gene matches: 13. The length of the CDR3 is 18 residues. Source material: peripheral blood. V and J are TRBV7-2 and TRBJ2-1; 10 bases agree with TRBD2. This TCR was recovered from a man aged 55 to 70 with acute or convalescent COVID-19. As DNA, the CDR3 is TGTGCCAGCAGCTTAGGTCCCACAGCGGGGGGGCCTCGAAATGAGCAGTTCTTC. Residues: CASSLGPTAGGPRNEQFF.